This T cell receptor beta chain derives from a study of shared clonotypes between healthy human individuals. CD8 cells classed as naive were CD45RO-negative and positively selected for CCR7, excluding terminally differentiated effector memory CD45RA+ cells. Donation came from healthy HIV-negative adults that had no recent acute infections or vaccinations. CDR3 length: 16 residues. Germline values: CDR1 SGDLS, CDR2 YYNGEE. Trimming cost V 2 bases and J 8 bases; bases outside gene matches: 10. At deep level, the assay was performed. Sequenced by immunoSEQ multiplex PCR; TCRdb stores in-frame clones only, minus some. The sample lists about 870,000 clones, around 92% seen once, with 24% in the top ten.

The gene calls are TRBV9 and TRBJ2-2, with 9 bases aligning to TRBD1. The sample was naive CD8+ T cells sorted from blood. The sequence came from a man aged 30-40 years in good health. The DNA for the CDR3 is TGTGCCAGCAGCGTCGACCGGACAGGGGCTCTAGGGGAGCTGTTTTTT. This gives the protein CASSVDRTGALGELFF.